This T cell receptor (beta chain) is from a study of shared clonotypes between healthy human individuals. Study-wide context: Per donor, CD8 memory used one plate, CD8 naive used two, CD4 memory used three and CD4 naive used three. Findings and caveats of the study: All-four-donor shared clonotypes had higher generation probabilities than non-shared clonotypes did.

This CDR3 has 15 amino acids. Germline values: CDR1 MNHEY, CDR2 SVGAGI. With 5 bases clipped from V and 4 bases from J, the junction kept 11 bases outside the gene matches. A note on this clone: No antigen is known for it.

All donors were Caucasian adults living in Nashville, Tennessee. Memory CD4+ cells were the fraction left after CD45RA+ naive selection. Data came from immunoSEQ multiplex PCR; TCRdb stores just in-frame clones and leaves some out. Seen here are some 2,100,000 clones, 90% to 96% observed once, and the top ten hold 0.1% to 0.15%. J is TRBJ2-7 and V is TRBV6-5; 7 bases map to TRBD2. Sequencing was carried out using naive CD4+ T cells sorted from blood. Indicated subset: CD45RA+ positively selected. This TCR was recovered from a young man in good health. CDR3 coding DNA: TGTGCCAGCAGTGGGGGGGGGTCCTTACGGTACGAGCAGTACTTC. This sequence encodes CASSGGGSLRYEQYF.